Each of the 21 T cell receptor beta chains below was sequenced from the same sample in a study of vaccination and CD4 T cells after COVID-19 (dated by TCRdb to 2022 to 2024). What the treatment or condition label conveys for this sample: approximately 9-day PBMC culture with coronavirus spike peptide pools or control peptides (ViraFEST assay). The method was PCR. The instrument given in TCRdb is Illumina iSeq 100. TCR sequencing of DNA from cultured CD4+ T cells used the Oncomine TCR Beta short-read assay at the Johns Hopkins FTIC core. TCRdb reprocessing: public reads trimmed at Q25 with fastp, clones called with MiXCR, in-frame beta chains kept. For every CDR3 protein sequence, its rows merge into one entry that carries the most common genes and DNA. The sample table records tens of thousands of distinct CDR3 sequences; about 52% of these occur just once. About 4.6% of the sample is taken by the ten largest.

Their antigen targets remain unknown. Sequences were obtained from CD4+ T cells from blood, cultured in vitro. These receptors came from a human donor who had recovered from COVID-19.

The chain has TRBV19 and TRBJ1-1; 7 bases map to TRBD1. Unmatched junction bases numbered 4, after V lost 5 bases and J lost 1 base. This CDR3 comprises 14 residues. Germline V gene data show CDR1 as LNHDA and CDR2 as SQIVND (reference sequence). CDR3 amino acids: CASSYGTANTEAFF. The CDR3 bases are TGTGCCAGTAGTTACGGGACAGCGAACACTGAAGCTTTCTTT.

The chain carries TRBV7-3 and TRBJ2-2; D possibly corresponds to TRBD2 (6 bases). V was trimmed by 2 bases and J by 2 bases, leaving 15 bases between them. The CDR3 has 17 amino acids. CDR1 and CDR2 from the germline V gene are SGHTA and FQGTGA. The CDR3 is CASSLLGPAGNTGELFF. DNA for the CDR3: TGTGCCAGCAGCTTATTAGGCCCGGCGGGAAACACCGGGGAGCTGTTTTTT.

The rearrangement links TRBV20-1 to TRBJ2-7; 7 bases match TRBD2. The CDR3 contains 11 residues. Germline V gives CDR1 DFQATT, CDR2 SNEGSKA (reference sequence). V gave up 6 bases and J gave up 5 bases; unmatched junction bases: 4. The CDR3 loop is CSAQREHEQYF. In nucleotides, the CDR3 is TGCAGTGCACAGCGGGAACACGAGCAGTACTTC.

This clonotype was detected a few times. Relative to the germline gene, one junction end is altered; a read error may explain this. This chain uses TRBV2 with TRBJ2-7; 10 bases fit TRBD2. The CDR3 loop spans 14 amino acids. The germline CDR1 and CDR2 sequences are SNHLY and FYNNEI. The CDR3 sequence: CASSEVASGGSARF. CDR3 sequence (DNA): TGTGCCAGCAGTGAAGTGGCTAGCGGGGGCTCGGCTCGCTTC.

The rearrangement joins TRBV30 to TRBJ1-2; no reliable D call. CDR3 size: 12 residues. CDR1 is GTSNPN, CDR2 SVGIG, per germline (reference sequence). V was pared by 2 bases and J by 3 bases, with 7 bases between. The CDR3 region has the DNA TGTGCCTGGAGTTGGTCAGACTATGGCTACACCTTC. It codes for CAWSWSDYGYTF.

The CDR3 here is CSARIRQFDGYTF. The DNA of the CDR3 is TGCAGTGCTAGGATCCGACAGTTTGATGGCTACACCTTC. The chain links TRBV20-1 to TRBJ1-2; D perhaps matches TRBD1 (5 bases). The germline V gene has CDR1 DFQATT and CDR2 SNEGSKA (reference sequence). This CDR3 has 13 residues. Deletions cut 3 bases from V and 6 bases from J, with 14 bases between.

CDR3 region: CASSLGGSQREAFF. CDR3 coding DNA: TGTGCCAGCAGCTTAGGCGGCAGTCAACGTGAAGCTTTCTTT. V is TRBV7-2 and J is TRBJ1-1, with D hard to call. Germline V gene sequence: CDR1 SGHTA, CDR2 FQGNSA. CDR3 size: 14 residues. The V gene lost 1 base and the J gene lost 7 bases, with 13 bases spanning the gap.

This chain connects TRBV27 to TRBJ1-1; tentative D call: TRBD1 (5 bases). The CDR3 has 15 residues. V was pared by 2 bases and J by 4 bases, with 14 bases between. Germline values: CDR1 MNHEY, CDR2 SMNVEV (reference sequence). CDR3 in amino acids: CASSLRGWGSTEAFF. DNA for the CDR3: TGTGCCAGCAGTTTACGGGGGTGGGGGAGCACTGAAGCTTTCTTT.

This clonotype was seen a few times. The chain combines TRBV15 with TRBJ2-3; TRBD2 matches 7 bases. The CDR3 runs to 16 residues. V shed 4 bases and J 2 bases; nucleotides not matched to a gene: 9. CDR1 and CDR2 (germline): LNHNV, YYDKDF (reference sequence). CDR3 in DNA: TGTGCCACCAGCAAAGGCACTAGCGCAGTCACAGATACGCAGTATTTT. This gives the protein CATSKGTSAVTDTQYF. Combining the CDR3 with reference TRBV15 and TRBJ2-3 gives the whole variable domain DAMVIQNPRYQVTQFGKPVTLSCSQTLNHNVMYWYQQKSSQAPKLLFHYYDKDFNNEADTPDNFQSRRPNTSFCFLDIRSPGLGDTAMYLCATSKGTSAVTDTQYFGPGTRLTVL.

This clonotype showed up just once. The rearrangement joins TRBV5-1 to TRBJ1-5; unclear D gene. The CDR3 runs to 15 residues. V was shortened by 0 bases and J by 4 bases, with 11 bases between the two germline ends. Germline assignment: CDR1 SGHRS and CDR2 YFSETQ. CDR3 amino acids: CASSLEGGRNQPQHF. CDR3 DNA: TGCGCCAGCAGCTTGGAGGGAGGGCGTAATCAGCCCCAGCATTTT.

The chain links TRBV4-3 to TRBJ1-2; 9 positions agree with TRBD1. Germline V gene data show CDR1 as LGHNA and CDR2 as YSLEER. The CDR3 spans 16 residues. J lost 4 bases, V lost 3 bases, and 9 bases had no gene match. The CDR3 protein is CASSHSGTGTLYGYTF. DNA of the CDR3: TGCGCCAGCAGCCACTCCGGGACAGGGACCCTCTATGGCTACACCTTC.

The chain has TRBV6-1 and TRBJ1-4, with D hard to call. Per germline, CDR1 MNHNS and CDR2 SASEGT. The CDR3 runs 14 residues. The ends were cut back, 3 bases at V and 7 bases at J, with 12 bases in the middle. The CDR3, as DNA: TGTGCCAGCAGTGACGGGGTAGGAGTTGAAAAACTGTTTTTT. It encodes CASSDGVGVEKLFF.

This clonotype was picked up a small number of times. The rearrangement joins TRBV6-2 or TRBV6-3 to TRBJ1-5; 7 bases align to TRBD1. Trimming cost V 6 bases and J 2 bases; bases outside gene matches: 7. This CDR3 spans 15 amino acids. Germline loops: CDR1 MNHEY, CDR2 SVGEGT. CDR3 nucleotides: TGTGCCAGCAGCCCAGGACAGGTCCGCAATCAGCCCCAGCATTTT. Protein sequence: CASSPGQVRNQPQHF.

The V gene is TRBV10-1, the J gene TRBJ2-3; 8 nucleotides line up with TRBD2. CDR3 length: 16 amino acids. Per germline, CDR1 WNHNN and CDR2 SYGVQD (reference sequence). After removal of 0 bases from V and 1 base from J, the junction contained 3 bases not matched to a gene. CDR3 residues: CASSESRGVGTDTQYF. The CDR3 region has the DNA TGCGCCAGCAGTGAGTCGCGGGGGGTCGGCACAGATACGCAGTATTTT.

This chain joins TRBV27 and TRBJ1-2; maybe TRBD1 (5 bases). Deletions cut 3 bases from V and 0 bases from J, with 11 bases between. Germline V gives CDR1 MNHEY, CDR2 SMNVEV (reference sequence). This CDR3 contains 15 residues. CDR3 protein: CASSFEGRANYGYTF. In nucleotides, the CDR3 is TGTGCCAGCAGTTTCGAGGGACGGGCTAACTATGGCTACACCTTC.

The chain recombines TRBV6-2 or TRBV6-3 with TRBJ2-5, with D possibly being TRBD2 (5 bases). Per the germline V gene, CDR1 is MNHEY and CDR2 is SVGEGT. V lost 6 bases to trimming and J lost 7 bases, with 9 bases between them. The CDR3 runs to 11 residues. The CDR3: CASSARVTQYF. CDR3 DNA sequence: TGTGCCAGCAGCGCGCGGGTGACCCAGTACTTC.

This chain joins TRBV7-7 and TRBJ2-1, with 9 nucleotides matching TRBD2. The CDR3 has 15 residues. Germline values: CDR1 SSHAT, CDR2 FNYEAQ (reference sequence). After removal of 1 base from V and 8 bases from J, the junction contained 6 bases not matched to a gene. As DNA, the CDR3 is TGTGCCAGCAGCTTAGGGCTAGCGGGAACGCATGAGCAGTTCTTC. Amino acids: CASSLGLAGTHEQFF.

This clonotype appeared a few times. CDR3 sequence: CATSRDRDRQVWEAFF. DNA of the CDR3: TGTGCCACCAGCAGGGACCGGGACCGCCAGGTTTGGGAAGCTTTCTTT. The gene calls are TRBV15 and TRBJ1-1; possible D gene TRBD1, 5 bases. The germline gives CDR1 LNHNV, CDR2 YYDKDF (reference sequence). Trimming pared 3 bases from V and 8 bases from J, leaving 22 bases between. The CDR3 covers 16 residues.

The V gene is TRBV10-2, the J gene TRBJ2-5, with 13 positions matching TRBD2. This CDR3 spans 14 amino acids. Germline V gene lookup returns CDR1 WSHSY and CDR2 SAAADI. Germline trimming cut 6 bases from V and 3 bases from J; bases unmatched to any gene: 1. Here the CDR3 reads CASRGLAGEETQYF. CDR3 sequence (DNA): TGCGCCAGCAGAGGACTAGCGGGGGAAGAGACCCAGTACTTC.

The chain has TRBV9 and TRBJ1-2; D is unclear. This CDR3 contains 15 residues. Germline CDR1 SGDLS, CDR2 YYNGEE. Trimming left V 0 bases short and J 8 bases short, with 17 bases between. CDR3 residues: CASSVDMVPSGGYTF. The CDR3 coding sequence is TGTGCCAGCAGCGTAGATATGGTGCCCTCCGGCGGCTACACCTTC.

As concerns this clonotype: A read error may produce the germline difference seen at one junction end. The rearrangement links TRBV20-1 to TRBJ1-1; maybe TRBD1 (6 bases). Per germline, CDR1 DFQATT and CDR2 SNEGSKA (reference sequence). The CDR3 has 15 amino acids. CDR3: CSARGYGQIYTEAFF. The CDR3 DNA is TGCAGTGCCAGAGGTTACGGACAGATCTACACTGAAGCTTTCTTT.